A selection of T cell receptor beta chains follows, all from one sample in a study of early stage breast cancer tumors. Libraries were prepared by immunoSEQ multiplex PCR; TCRdb keeps only in-frame clonotypes and omits some of them. The sample shows about 53,000 clones, 90% to 95% of them seen only once. The sample was blood. The receptors here all came from an older person with breast cancer. Both conserved end residues are part of each CDR3. A D gene is named only where the DNA matches it firmly. Some rows mark clone size as missing; the rest say once, few, many or name a class of expanded clone.

j_call d_call cdr3_length v_call clone_size cdr3_nt cdr3_aa
TRBJ2-5 TRBD1 15 TRBV6-1 - TGTGCCAGCAGTTGGGACAGGGACCAACAAGAGACCCAGTACTTC CASSWDRDQQETQYF
TRBJ2-3 - 16 TRBV19 - TGTGCCAGTAGACCGTACAGCGGCACTAGCACAGATACGCAGTATTTT CASRPYSGTSTDTQYF
TRBJ1-4 TRBD1 14 TRBV19 - TGTGCCAGTAGCACCGGGACAGAAAATGAAAAACTGTTTTTT CASSTGTENEKLFF
TRBJ2-2 TRBD2 17 TRBV7-3 few TGTGCCAGCAGCTGGACTAGCGGGAGCCCGGGGACCGGGGAGCTGTTTTTT CASSWTSGSPGTGELFF
TRBJ2-1 TRBD2 16 TRBV5-1 once TGCGCCAGCAGCTTTGGGGGGGATCTCTCCTACAATGAGCAGTTCTTC CASSFGGDLSYNEQFF
TRBJ1-1 TRBD1 16 TRBV2 - TGTGCCAGCAGTTTTGCGACAGGGGGCTTTGGCACTGAAGCTTTCTTT CASSFATGGFGTEAFF
TRBJ1-1 TRBD1 15 TRBV6-5 - TGTGCCAGCAGTCAGCGGACAGGGGTGGGCACTGAAGCTTTCTTT CASSQRTGVGTEAFF
TRBJ2-1 - 13 TRBV11-2 - TGTGCCAGCAGCTTATCACTTGCCAATGAGCAGTTCTTC CASSLSLANEQFF
TRBJ2-7 - 13 TRBV6-1 - TGTGCCAGCACGTTGGAGATTTCCTACGAGCAGTACTTC CASTLEISYEQYF
TRBJ2-5 - 15 TRBV19 - TGTGCCAGTAGTATAAACGGAGGGAACCAAGAGACCCAGTACTTC CASSINGGNQETQYF
TRBJ2-5 - 16 TRBV29-1 few TGCAGCGTTGAAGGTCGGGATTTAGCTCGGCAAGAGACCCAGTACTTC CSVEGRDLARQETQYF
TRBJ1-4 - 15 TRBV19 - TGTGCCAGTAGTGACGACGGGGCAACTAATGAAAAACTGTTTTTT CASSDDGATNEKLFF
TRBJ1-6 - 10 TRBV19 - TGTGCCAGGAGAAATTCACCCCTCCACTTT CARRNSPLHF
TRBJ1-4 - 13 TRBV7-2 - TGTGCCAGCAGCCGCGACATATATGAAAAACTGTTTTTT CASSRDIYEKLFF
TRBJ2-3 - 14 TRBV19 few TGTGCCAGTAGTCCCGAGAAGGGGGTAGATACGCAGTATTTT CASSPEKGVDTQYF
TRBJ2-7 - 12 TRBV11-2 - TGTGCCAGCAGCTTGAGCGTCTACGAGCAGTACTTC CASSLSVYEQYF